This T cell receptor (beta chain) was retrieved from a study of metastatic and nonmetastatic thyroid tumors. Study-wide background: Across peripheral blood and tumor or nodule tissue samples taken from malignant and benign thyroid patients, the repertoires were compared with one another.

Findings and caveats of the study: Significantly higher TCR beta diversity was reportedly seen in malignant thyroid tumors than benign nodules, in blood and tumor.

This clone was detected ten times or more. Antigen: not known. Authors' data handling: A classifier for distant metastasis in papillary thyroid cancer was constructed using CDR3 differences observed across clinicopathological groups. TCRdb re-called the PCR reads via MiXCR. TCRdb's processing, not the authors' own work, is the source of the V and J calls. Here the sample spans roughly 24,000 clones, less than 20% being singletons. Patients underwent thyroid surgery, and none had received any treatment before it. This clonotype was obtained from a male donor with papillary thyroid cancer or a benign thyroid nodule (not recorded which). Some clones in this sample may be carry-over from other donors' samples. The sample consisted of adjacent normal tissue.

The CDR3 DNA follows: TGCGCCAGCAGCCAAGATTTTTGGCGGGAACACCACAATGAGCAGTTCTTC. Translation: CASSQDFWREHHNEQFF. The chain couples TRBV4-3 to TRBJ2-1; a weak D match, TRBD2 (6 bases). V lost 0 bases and J 5 bases, leaving 17 bases between the germline ends. CDR1 and CDR2 (germline): LGHNA, YSLEER. The CDR3 extends over 17 amino acids.